The 32 T cell receptor beta chains in this list originate from one sample, sequenced in a study of PD-1 blockade in classical Hodgkin lymphoma. Sequenced by immunoSEQ multiplex PCR; TCRdb stores in-frame clones only, minus some. The table lists 25,000 to 30,000 clones, under 85% of them singletons. All the patients suffered relapse after autologous stem cell transplantation, and brentuximab vedotin exposure differed. The sequenced sample was peripheral blood mononuclear cells (PBMCs), obtained before the second cycle of nivolumab. The receptors shown here come from a human donor with classical Hodgkin lymphoma.

This CDR3 reads CASSAAGGGYGYTF. The CDR3 nucleotides read TGTGCCAGCAGCGCGGCTGGGGGCGGCTATGGCTACACCTTC. J is TRBJ1-2 and V is TRBV7-6; maybe TRBD1 (6 bases). The CDR3 runs to 14 residues. With 5 bases removed from V and 4 bases from J, the gap between germline ends came to 14 bases. The germline V gene encodes CDR1 SGHVS and CDR2 FNYEAQ.

The genes are TRBV2 and TRBJ2-1, with D perhaps being TRBD1 or TRBD2 (6 bases each). CDR1 and CDR2 (germline): SNHLY, FYNNEI. The V end lost 9 bases, the J end lost 4 bases, and 13 bases lay between the germline ends. This CDR3 is 13 amino acids long. As DNA, the CDR3 is TGTGCCAGTGGGGGCGGGGTTTACAATGAGCAGTTCTTC. Translation: CASGGGVYNEQFF.

This sequence joins TRBV15 and TRBJ1-1; possibly TRBD1 for D (6 bases). V was trimmed by 1 base and J by 3 bases, leaving 12 bases between them. Germline V gene lookup returns CDR1 LNHNV and CDR2 YYDKDF (reference sequence). This CDR3 region has 15 residues. This CDR3 reads CATSRAGAGDTEAFF. DNA of the CDR3: TGTGCCACCAGCAGAGCAGGGGCAGGGGACACTGAAGCTTTCTTT.

The chain couples TRBV7-9 to TRBJ2-2, with TRBD1 as a possible D gene (6 bases). The CDR3 is 17 amino acids. Germline CDR1 and CDR2: SEHNR and FQNEAQ (reference sequence). V gave up 1 base and J gave up 0 bases, with 12 bases separating them. The DNA of the CDR3 is TGTGCCAGCAGCTTAGGACAGGCGCGTCCGAACACCGGGGAGCTGTTTTTT. It specifies CASSLGQARPNTGELFF. The full variable domain, completed using reference TRBV7-9 and TRBJ2-2, is DTGVSQNPRHKITKRGQNVTFRCDPISEHNRLYWYRQTLGQGPEFLTYFQNEAQLEKSRLLSDRFSAERPKGSFSTLEIQRTEQGDSAMYLCASSLGQARPNTGELFFGEGSRLTVL.

The chain has TRBV6-5 and TRBJ2-7; TRBD2 agrees at 8 bases. The germline CDR1 and CDR2 sequences are MNHEY and SVGAGI. The CDR3 is made up of 14 amino acids. Unmatched junction bases numbered 10, after V lost 8 bases and J lost 4 bases. Here the CDR3 reads CASQLSGGRYEQYF. Here the CDR3 DNA reads TGTGCCAGCCAGTTGTCGGGAGGGCGATACGAGCAGTACTTC.

This CDR3 reads CASSVRQGGTDTQYF. The DNA of the CDR3 is TGCGCCAGCAGCGTGCGACAGGGAGGCACAGATACGCAGTATTTT. The chain is built from TRBV5-1 and TRBJ2-3; TRBD1 aligns across 7 bases. The V gene end was trimmed by 4 bases and the J gene end by 1 base; junction bases not matched to a gene: 6. CDR3 length: 15 amino acids. In germline, CDR1 is SGHRS, CDR2 YFSETQ.

The V and J genes are TRBV27 and TRBJ2-1; unclear D gene. Deletions cut 4 bases from V and 8 bases from J, with 27 bases between. The CDR3 contains 18 residues. Per germline, CDR1 MNHEY and CDR2 SMNVEV (reference sequence). Written as DNA, the CDR3 is TGTGCCAGCAGTTATATTTTGTCGGCAGCCCCGCCTAGGGATGAGCAGTTCTTC. It yields the protein CASSYILSAAPPRDEQFF.

V usage is TRBV7-2 and J usage is TRBJ2-7; weak D call: TRBD2 (5 bases). Trimming stripped 6 bases from V and 4 bases from J, with 16 bases between. CDR1 and CDR2 (germline): SGHTA, FQGNSA. The CDR3 runs to 14 residues. CDR3 loop: CASRMGGLRYEQYF. CDR3 nucleotides: TGTGCCAGCAGGATGGGCGGGCTCCGTTACGAGCAGTACTTC.

This clone occurred once. This chain joins TRBV10-2 and TRBJ1-5; no definite D call. The CDR3 covers 13 residues. Germline V gives CDR1 WSHSY, CDR2 SAAADI. V gave up 6 bases and J gave up 0 bases, with 6 bases separating them. The CDR3 reads CASSDYSNQPQHF. CDR3 nucleotides: TGCGCCAGCAGCGATTATAGCAATCAGCCCCAGCATTTT.

This sequence joins TRBV5-1 and TRBJ1-2; 9 bases fit TRBD1. This CDR3 comprises 14 residues. Germline trimming cut 4 bases from V and 2 bases from J; bases unmatched to any gene: 3. Germline values: CDR1 SGHRS, CDR2 YFSETQ. The CDR3 loop reads CASSPGTGNYGYTF. For the CDR3, the DNA is TGCGCCAGCAGCCCTGGGACAGGGAACTATGGCTACACCTTC.

V is TRBV7-2 and J is TRBJ1-2; D may be TRBD1 (5 bases). The CDR3 extends over 15 amino acids. CDR1 and CDR2 from the germline V gene are SGHTA and FQGNSA. V was trimmed by 6 bases and J by 4 bases, leaving 18 bases between them. DNA for the CDR3: TGTGCCAGCAGACGGGGAGGGGCTAGTAGCTATGGCTACACCTTC. Protein sequence: CASRRGGASSYGYTF. Drawing the rest from reference TRBV7-2 and TRBJ1-2, the complete variable domain is GAGVSQSPSNKVTEKGKDVELRCDPISGHTALYWYRQSLGQGLEFLIYFQGNSAPDKSGLPSDRFSAERTGGSVSTLTIQRTQQEDSAVYLCASRRGGASSYGYTFGSGTRLTVV.

This clone is medium-sized in the sample. The chain combines TRBV7-2 with TRBJ1-5; D call uncertain. With 5 bases removed from V and 5 bases from J, the gap between germline ends came to 10 bases. This CDR3 has 13 amino acids. The germline gives CDR1 SGHTA, CDR2 FQGNSA. The CDR3 coding sequence is TGTGCCAGCAGCCCGCAGCAGGATCAGCCCCAGCATTTT. The encoded protein is CASSPQQDQPQHF.

This clone was seen a few times. This chain joins TRBV19 and TRBJ1-1, with 7 positions matching TRBD1. Trimming at V came to 4 bases and at J to 5 bases, leaving 4 bases not matched to a gene. This CDR3 comprises 13 residues. In germline, CDR1 is LNHDA, CDR2 SQIVND (reference sequence). Written as DNA, the CDR3 is TGTGCCAGTAGTAGCAGGGGGGGGACTGAAGCTTTCTTT. It specifies CASSSRGGTEAFF.

The rearrangement joins TRBV19 to TRBJ1-2; D not resolved. CDR3 size: 16 residues. Looked up from germline, CDR1 is LNHDA and CDR2 is SQIVND (reference sequence). The ends were cut back, 4 bases at V and 8 bases at J, with 23 bases in the middle. CDR3 DNA sequence: TGTGCCAGTAGTACTATGGGCCTTTCCGAAGGGTACGGCTACACCTTC. This gives the protein CASSTMGLSEGYGYTF.

The CDR3 spells CASSPGQTYNEQFF. As DNA, the CDR3 is TGTGCCAGCAGCCCGGGACAGACCTACAATGAGCAGTTCTTC. This chain uses TRBV11-3 with TRBJ2-1; the match to TRBD1 covers 7 bases. CDR1 SGHNT and CDR2 YENEEA come from the germline V gene. After removal of 5 bases from V and 2 bases from J, the junction contained 3 bases not matched to a gene. The CDR3 totals 14 residues. Full variable domain (outside the CDR3, taken from reference TRBV11-3 and TRBJ2-1): EAGVVQSPRYKIIEKKQPVAFWCNPISGHNTLYWYLQNLGQGPELLIRYENEEAVDDSQLPKDRFSAERLKGVDSTLKIQPAELGDSAVYLCASSPGQTYNEQFFGPGTRLTVL.

The V and J genes are TRBV27 and TRBJ2-1, with TRBD2 identical over 16 bases. The CDR3 is 19 amino acids. Germline values: CDR1 MNHEY, CDR2 SMNVEV (reference sequence). After removal of 5 bases from V and 2 bases from J, the junction contained 9 bases not matched to a gene. The CDR3 DNA reads as TGTGCCAGCAGTCCGGGGACTAGCGGGGGGGGCAAGACCTACAATGAGCAGTTCTTC. It encodes CASSPGTSGGGKTYNEQFF.

A few counts support this clone. J is TRBJ1-1 and V is TRBV2; D is perhaps TRBD1 (6 bases). The CDR3 contains 13 residues. V lost 5 bases and J 8 bases, leaving 15 bases between the germline ends. Germline values: CDR1 SNHLY, CDR2 FYNNEI. CDR3 sequence: CASSWGARQEAFF. The CDR3 DNA follows: TGTGCCAGCAGTTGGGGGGCTAGACAGGAAGCTTTCTTT.

In this sample, this clone turned up once. The chain joins TRBV7-3 to TRBJ2-2, with D possibly being TRBD2 (7 bases). Per the germline V gene, CDR1 is SGHTA and CDR2 is FQGTGA. The CDR3 runs 17 residues. V gave up 2 bases and J gave up 0 bases, with 13 bases separating them. The CDR3 DNA reads TGTGCCAGCAGCTTAGGCGGGGGCGAGGCGAACACCGGGGAGCTGTTTTTT. It translates to CASSLGGGEANTGELFF.

This clone was observed once. The rearrangement uses TRBV6-6 and TRBJ2-5, with D unresolved. Trimming removed 5 bases at V and 1 base at J, with 8 bases between. Germline lookup yields CDR1 MNHNY and CDR2 SVGAGI (reference sequence). The CDR3 contains 13 residues. DNA for the CDR3: TGTGCCAGCAGTCCCCGGACCCAAGAGACCCAGTACTTC. Its translation is CASSPRTQETQYF.

This clone was detected a few times. V is TRBV6-6 and J is TRBJ1-2; D is unclear. This CDR3 contains 15 residues. The germline V gene has CDR1 MNHNY and CDR2 SVGAGI (reference sequence). V was pared by 6 bases and J by 4 bases, with 18 bases between. The CDR3 DNA reads as TGTGCCAGCAGAGGGAATTTTATCTTATCCTATGGCTACACCTTC. Encoded protein: CASRGNFILSYGYTF.

The chain carries TRBV5-1 and TRBJ1-1; D call uncertain. V lost 2 bases to trimming and J lost 3 bases, with 14 bases between them. Germline loops: CDR1 SGHRS, CDR2 YFSETQ. This CDR3 region has 15 residues. The CDR3 here is CASSFGHGEDTEAFF. The CDR3, as DNA: TGCGCCAGCAGCTTCGGGCACGGGGAGGACACTGAAGCTTTCTTT.

This rearrangement joins TRBV13 to TRBJ2-7; D unresolved. The V end was cut by 4 bases, the J end by 0 bases, with 13 bases between. CDR3 length: 15 amino acids. Germline-derived CDR1 and CDR2 are PRHDT and FYEKMQ (reference sequence). The CDR3 protein is CASSSFPRLSYEQYF. In DNA, the CDR3 is TGTGCCAGCAGCTCATTCCCTAGACTCTCCTACGAGCAGTACTTC.

The CDR3 coding sequence is TGCGCCAGCAGCTTGGCCCTGGGGACCTATGGCTACACCTTC. This gives the protein CASSLALGTYGYTF. The chain uses TRBV5-1 and TRBJ1-2; D might be TRBD1 (5 bases). V shed 0 bases and J shed 4 bases, with 10 bases lying between them. CDR3 length equals 14 residues. The germline V gene has CDR1 SGHRS and CDR2 YFSETQ.

V usage is TRBV7-2 and J usage is TRBJ1-5, with D possibly matching TRBD1 (5 bases). This CDR3 has 16 residues. From germline, CDR1 is SGHTA and CDR2 FQGNSA. Trimming removed 1 base from V and 0 bases from J, with 10 bases in between. The CDR3 DNA is TGTGCCAGCAGCTTAGATCGACAGTATAGCAATCAGCCCCAGCATTTT. Its translation is CASSLDRQYSNQPQHF.

This chain links TRBV30 with TRBJ1-1; 8 bases agree with TRBD1. Germline V lookup: CDR1 GTSNPN, CDR2 SVGIG (reference sequence). The CDR3 is 11 residues long. V was clipped by 5 bases and J by 6 bases; unmatched bases: 2. CDR3 DNA: TGTGCCTGGGGACAGGGCCCTGAAGCTTTCTTT. Amino acid sequence: CAWGQGPEAFF.

This chain joins TRBV15 and TRBJ2-1, with 10 nucleotides matching TRBD2. V lost 8 bases to trimming and J lost 7 bases; unmatched junction nucleotides: 11. Germline V CDR1 and CDR2: LNHNV, YYDKDF (reference sequence). The CDR3 loop spans 15 amino acids. CDR3 coding DNA: TGTGCCACCCGCGGGAGCGGGGGGGTGGGTAATGAGCAGTTCTTC. Its translation is CATRGSGGVGNEQFF.

The V call is TRBV7-3, the J call TRBJ2-2; TRBD1 aligns across 8 bases. J lost 1 base, V lost 0 bases, and 1 base had no gene match. The germline V gene encodes CDR1 SGHTA and CDR2 FQGTGA. The CDR3 loop spans 16 amino acids. CDR3: CASSLTGTGNTGELFF. The CDR3 DNA is TGTGCCAGCAGCTTAACCGGGACAGGGAACACCGGGGAGCTGTTTTTT. Based on the CDR3 plus reference TRBV7-3 and TRBJ2-2, the full variable domain is GAGVSQTPSNKVTEKGKYVELRCDPISGHTALYWYRQSLGQGPEFLIYFQGTGAADDSGLPNDRFFAVRPEGSVSTLKIQRTERGDSAVYLCASSLTGTGNTGELFFGEGSRLTVL.

This clone is a singleton in its sample. The chain combines TRBV6-5 with TRBJ2-5, with D uncertain. The germline CDR1 and CDR2 sequences are MNHEY and SVGAGI. The CDR3 has 16 residues. Trimming removed 0 bases at V and 6 bases at J, with 17 bases between. The CDR3 sequence: CASSYSTIPDSQTQYF. CDR3 in DNA: TGTGCCAGCAGTTACTCCACGATCCCGGATTCCCAGACCCAGTACTTC.

This clone occurred a few times. This chain joins TRBV6-5 and TRBJ1-1, with D unresolved. The CDR3 contains 13 residues. V was clipped by 2 bases and J by 4 bases, with 8 bases between them. Per the germline V gene, CDR1 is MNHEY and CDR2 is SVGAGI. This CDR3 reads CASSYVAGTEAFF. The DNA for the CDR3 is TGTGCCAGCAGTTACGTGGCGGGCACTGAAGCTTTCTTT.

The V gene is TRBV30, the J gene TRBJ2-5; maybe TRBD1 (6 bases). This CDR3 is built from 12 residues. V lost 7 bases, J lost 10 bases, and 19 bases lay in between. Germline CDR1 GTSNPN, CDR2 SVGIG (reference sequence). CDR3 sequence: CAFFPRQDIQYF. The CDR3 DNA follows: TGTGCCTTCTTTCCCCGACAGGATATCCAGTACTTC.

This chain connects TRBV6-5 to TRBJ1-6; 7 positions match TRBD1. V lost 6 bases to trimming and J lost 6 bases; unmatched junction nucleotides: 2. Germline CDR1 MNHEY, CDR2 SVGAGI. The CDR3 is made up of 13 amino acids. CDR3 sequence: CASRTGFNSPLHF. The CDR3 DNA reads TGTGCCAGCAGGACAGGGTTTAATTCACCCCTCCACTTT.

The chain carries TRBV19 and TRBJ1-5; 7 bases line up with TRBD1. Per germline, CDR1 LNHDA and CDR2 SQIVND (reference sequence). The CDR3 contains 14 residues. With V trimmed by 3 bases and J by 10 bases, 9 bases remained unmatched. This CDR3 reads CASSILITGAPQHF. CDR3 nucleotides: TGTGCCAGTAGTATCCTTATAACAGGGGCACCCCAGCATTTT.